These 29 T cell receptor beta chains were all obtained from the same sample, sequenced in a study of blood T cells in healthy people across ages. A second PCR of about 7 to 12 cycles used a sample-barcoded 5' primer and a J-beta primer mix. MiXCR, run by TCRdb on the 5' RACE reads, gives a single entry per CDR3 protein. The profile shows over 1,500,000 distinct CDR3 sequences, roughly 43% of them singletons. Sequenced input: blood. The receptors here all came from a human donor in good health.

There are a few counts of this clonotype. The V and J genes are TRBV6-2 or TRBV6-3 and TRBJ2-1; D might be TRBD1 (5 bases). Trimming pared 5 bases from V and 6 bases from J, leaving 11 bases between. Germline CDR1 MNHEY, CDR2 SVGEGT. The CDR3 has 13 residues. The CDR3 loop reads CASSLQVTNEQFF. The CDR3 DNA is TGTGCCAGCAGTCTACAGGTGACCAATGAGCAGTTCTTC.

V and J are TRBV7-2 and TRBJ1-2; 7 bases fit TRBD1. Germline V gene data show CDR1 as SGHTA and CDR2 as FQGNSA. V lost 2 bases, J lost 1 base, and 10 bases stayed unmatched. The length of the CDR3 is 17 residues. The CDR3 here is CASSLYVGGIFNYGYTF. The CDR3 bases are TGTGCCAGCAGCTTATATGTAGGGGGCATTTTTAACTATGGCTACACCTTC.

This clonotype was counted between two and nine times. The chain joins TRBV20-1 to TRBJ2-5; D call uncertain. V lost 6 bases to trimming and J lost 0 bases, with 5 bases between them. Looked up from germline, CDR1 is DFQATT and CDR2 is SNEGSKA (reference sequence). CDR3 size: 11 residues. CDR3 sequence: CSAEYQETQYF. The DNA for the CDR3 is TGCAGTGCAGAGTACCAAGAGACCCAGTACTTC.

The table lists this clonotype with a few counts. V usage is TRBV7-9 and J usage is TRBJ1-1; D is ambiguous. Germline values: CDR1 SEHNR, CDR2 FQNEAQ (reference sequence). Trimming left V 3 bases short and J 1 base short, with 12 bases between. CDR3 length equals 15 residues. CDR3 in amino acids: CASSLYVGRNTEAFF. CDR3 DNA sequence: TGTGCCAGCAGCTTGTATGTTGGCAGGAACACTGAAGCTTTCTTT.

The rearrangement uses TRBV11-3 and TRBJ1-2; 7 bases line up with TRBD1. The germline gives CDR1 SGHNT, CDR2 YENEEA. The CDR3 is made up of 15 amino acids. The J segment lost 7 bases and the V segment lost 3 bases, leaving 11 bases of the junction unmatched. The CDR3 here is CASSLGSTGWSGYTF. The CDR3 nucleotides read TGTGCCAGCAGCTTGGGGTCGACAGGGTGGTCTGGCTACACCTTC. The full variable domain, its missing parts supplied by reference TRBV11-3 and TRBJ1-2, is EAGVVQSPRYKIIEKKQPVAFWCNPISGHNTLYWYLQNLGQGPELLIRYENEEAVDDSQLPKDRFSAERLKGVDSTLKIQPAELGDSAVYLCASSLGSTGWSGYTFGSGTRLTVV.

This clonotype was seen only a few times. V and J are TRBV2 and TRBJ2-5, with 7 bases matching TRBD1. V shed 9 bases, J shed 5 bases, and the junction held 0 bases outside the gene matches. The CDR3 is 10 amino acids. Looked up from germline, CDR1 is SNHLY and CDR2 is FYNNEI. CDR3 nucleotides: TGTGCCAGACAGGGGGAGACCCAGTACTTC. Protein product: CARQGETQYF.

J is TRBJ2-5 and V is TRBV20-1; 7 positions match TRBD2. This CDR3 is 15 amino acids long. After removal of 3 bases from V and 5 bases from J, the junction contained 12 bases not matched to a gene. Germline CDR1 reads DFQATT; CDR2 reads SNEGSKA (reference sequence). The CDR3 reads CSARLLAGISETQYF. As DNA, the CDR3 is TGCAGTGCTAGGTTGTTAGCGGGTATAAGTGAGACCCAGTACTTC.

On this clonotype: A much larger clone differs by one base, so this may be a read error. This chain uses TRBV29-1 with TRBJ2-6; D might be TRBD1 (6 bases). From germline, CDR1 is SQVTM and CDR2 ANQGSEA. This CDR3 region has 14 residues. The CDR3 is CSVSQGSGANVRTF. In DNA form, the CDR3 reads TGCAGCGTCTCACAGGGCTCTGGGGCCAACGTCCGGACTTTC. Together with reference TRBV29-1 and TRBJ2-6, the CDR3 gives the full variable domain: SAVISQKPSRDICQRGTSLTIQCQVDSQVTMMFWYRQQPGQSLTLIATANQGSEATYESGFVIDKFPISRPNLTFSTLTVSNMSPEDSSIYLCSVSQGSGANVRTFGAGSRLTVL.

The V gene is TRBV20-1, the J gene TRBJ2-5; 14 bases match TRBD2. The trim removed 3 bases at V and 0 bases at J, leaving 9 bases unmatched. The CDR3 extends over 18 amino acids. Germline V gene data show CDR1 as DFQATT and CDR2 as SNEGSKA (reference sequence). CDR3: CSASPGLAGDRYQETQYF. CDR3 nucleotides: TGCAGTGCTAGTCCGGGACTAGCGGGGGACCGGTACCAAGAGACCCAGTACTTC.

This clonotype was detected a few times. The chain joins TRBV5-1 to TRBJ1-6; D gene unclear. The germline CDR1 and CDR2 sequences are SGHRS and YFSETQ. V gave up 4 bases and J gave up 9 bases, with 14 bases separating them. The CDR3 loop spans 14 amino acids. In DNA form, the CDR3 reads TGCGCCAGCAGCCCGGTTACGGAGGGTTCACCCCTCCACTTT. Encoded protein: CASSPVTEGSPLHF.

The V gene is TRBV28, the J gene TRBJ2-3; D could derive from TRBD1 or TRBD2 (6 bases each). Germline V lookup: CDR1 MDHEN, CDR2 SYDVKM. With 0 bases removed from V and 0 bases from J, the gap between germline ends came to 16 bases. The CDR3 consists of 18 residues. CDR3 loop: CASSLWGGFFRSTDTQYF. CDR3 nucleotides: TGTGCCAGCAGTTTATGGGGGGGCTTTTTCCGAAGCACAGATACGCAGTATTTT.

Note on this clonotype: This clone may be a read error of a much larger clone one base away. This sequence joins TRBV12-3 or TRBV12-4 and TRBJ2-7; D is uncertain. V shed 2 bases and J shed 5 bases, with 16 bases lying between them. There are 15 residues in the CDR3. CDR3 loop: CASSLQGTLFHEQYF. The CDR3 bases are TGTGCCAGCAGTTTACAAGGAACACTCTTCCACGAGCAGTACTTC.

This clonotype showed up just a few times. The chain couples TRBV11-2 to TRBJ2-7; 8 bases fit TRBD1. The germline V gene has CDR1 SGHAT and CDR2 FQNNGV. After removal of 4 bases from V and 4 bases from J, the junction contained 6 bases not matched to a gene. This CDR3 has 14 residues. The DNA of the CDR3 is TGTGCCAGCAGCTCCGTGACAGGGGTGTACGAGCAGTACTTC. As protein: CASSSVTGVYEQYF. Combining the CDR3 with reference TRBV11-2 and TRBJ2-7 gives the whole variable domain EAGVAQSPRYKIIEKRQSVAFWCNPISGHATLYWYQQILGQGPKLLIQFQNNGVVDDSQLPKDRFSAERLKGVDSTLKIQPAKLEDSAVYLCASSSVTGVYEQYFGPGTRLTVT.

The chain is built from TRBV5-1 and TRBJ2-3, with D tentatively TRBD1 (5 bases). Germline V gene data show CDR1 as SGHRS and CDR2 as YFSETQ. V lost 4 bases to trimming and J lost 1 base, with 13 bases between them. There are 15 residues in the CDR3. In DNA form, the CDR3 reads TGCGCCAGCAGCCGACAAAGGACACGCACAGATACGCAGTATTTT. Protein sequence: CASSRQRTRTDTQYF.

This clonotype was found many times. The gene calls are TRBV7-2 and TRBJ2-5; D gene unclear. V dropped 1 base and J dropped 3 bases, with 9 bases sitting between them. CDR1 is SGHTA and CDR2 is FQGNSA in the germline V gene. The CDR3 spans 14 residues. The CDR3 DNA reads as TGTGCCAGCAGCTTAGGAGGAAGTGAAGAGACCCAGTACTTC. Translating it yields CASSLGGSEETQYF.

The chain couples TRBV11-2 to TRBJ2-7; D remains unclear. With 3 bases removed from V and 4 bases from J, the gap between germline ends came to 19 bases. This CDR3 contains 16 residues. The germline V gene has CDR1 SGHAT and CDR2 FQNNGV. Here the CDR3 reads CASSFAPVHRNYEQYF. The CDR3 region has the DNA TGTGCCAGCAGCTTTGCGCCGGTGCATAGAAATTACGAGCAGTACTTC.

This clonotype showed up just a few times. The rearrangement uses TRBV4-3 and TRBJ2-7, with D perhaps matching TRBD1 or TRBD2 (5 bases each). Germline values: CDR1 LGHNA, CDR2 YSLEER. The CDR3 loop spans 14 amino acids. Trimming removed 3 bases at V and 3 bases at J, with 12 bases between. CDR3: CASSQGTQGYEQYF. The CDR3 nucleotides are TGCGCCAGCAGCCAGGGGACCCAGGGCTACGAGCAGTACTTC.

The rearrangement joins TRBV6-6 to TRBJ2-5; possible D gene TRBD2, 6 bases. Germline CDR1 and CDR2: MNHNY and SVGAGI (reference sequence). Between the trimmed V and J ends, which lost 6 bases and 5 bases, there was a span of 19 bases. The CDR3 has 15 amino acids. CDR3 region: CASRPRDSVGETQYF. The CDR3 DNA reads as TGTGCCAGCAGGCCCCGGGACTCAGTGGGCGAGACCCAGTACTTC.

The chain is built from TRBV15 and TRBJ2-3; tentatively, D is TRBD1 (5 bases). This CDR3 has 15 residues. Germline CDR1 reads LNHNV; CDR2 reads YYDKDF (reference sequence). Trimming took off 5 bases at V and 5 bases at J, with 17 bases between the two ends. The CDR3 bases are TGTGCCACCAGCCGCCAGTCCAGGGTGGAAGATACGCAGTATTTT. Translated: CATSRQSRVEDTQYF. The whole variable domain, filled in from reference TRBV15 and TRBJ2-3, reads DAMVIQNPRYQVTQFGKPVTLSCSQTLNHNVMYWYQQKSSQAPKLLFHYYDKDFNNEADTPDNFQSRRPNTSFCFLDIRSPGLGDTAMYLCATSRQSRVEDTQYFGPGTRLTVL.

This chain connects TRBV20-1 to TRBJ1-5; no reliable D call. The germline V and J ends were trimmed by 7 bases and 1 base, with 11 bases remaining between them. From germline, CDR1 is DFQATT and CDR2 SNEGSKA (reference sequence). The CDR3 runs to 13 residues. CDR3 loop: CSVAGTSNQPQHF. DNA of the CDR3: TGCAGTGTAGCAGGAACCAGCAATCAGCCCCAGCATTTT.

This sequence joins TRBV9 and TRBJ2-2, with 8 bases identical to TRBD2. Unmatched junction bases numbered 8, after V lost 4 bases and J lost 6 bases. Per the germline V gene, CDR1 is SGDLS and CDR2 is YYNGEE. The CDR3 is 15 residues long. In DNA form, the CDR3 reads TGTGCCAGCAGCACTAGGCCGGGGGGGCCCGGGGAGCTGTTTTTT. Translated, it gives CASSTRPGGPGELFF. Filled out from reference TRBV9 and TRBJ2-2, the complete variable domain reads DSGVTQTPKHLITATGQRVTLRCSPRSGDLSVYWYQQSLDQGLQFLIQYYNGEERAKGNILERFSAQQFPDLHSELNLSSLELGDSALYFCASSTRPGGPGELFFGEGSRLTVL.

CDR3 sequence: CASSLLGTRGGYTF. The CDR3 nucleotides are TGTGCCAGCAGTTTGCTCGGCACGAGGGGTGGCTACACCTTC. The gene calls are TRBV12-3 or TRBV12-4 and TRBJ1-2; a weak D match, TRBD1 (5 bases). The CDR3 extends over 14 amino acids. V lost 3 bases and J 7 bases, leaving 15 bases between the germline ends.

The rearrangement uses TRBV2 and TRBJ2-1; D might be TRBD1 (5 bases). V gave up 8 bases and J gave up 9 bases, with 20 bases separating them. In germline, CDR1 is SNHLY, CDR2 FYNNEI. This CDR3 is 14 amino acids long. The CDR3 sequence is CASSLVGGHGEQFF. The CDR3 DNA reads TGTGCCAGCTCATTGGTTGGTGGACACGGTGAGCAGTTCTTC.

This clonotype occurred a few times. The chain links TRBV5-5 to TRBJ2-5; 7 nucleotides agree with TRBD2. The assigned J gene may be wrong: the sequence end matches TRBJ2-7 better. This CDR3 region has 16 residues. Germline CDR1 SGHKS, CDR2 YYEKEE (reference sequence). The CDR3 loop reads CASSPAPGLRSYEQYF. CDR3 sequence (DNA): TGTGCCAGCAGCCCGGCCCCGGGACTAAGAAGTTACGAGCAGTACTTC.

In this sample, this clonotype turned up once. The J gene is TRBJ1-5, the V gene TRBV20-1, with 9 nucleotides matching TRBD1. The CDR3 sequence is 15 residues long. The germline V gene has CDR1 DFQATT and CDR2 SNEGSKA (reference sequence). V shed 3 bases, J shed 2 bases, and the junction held 5 bases outside the gene matches. The CDR3 loop is CSARRTGVGNQPQHF. In DNA form, the CDR3 reads TGCAGTGCTAGGCGGACAGGGGTTGGCAATCAGCCCCAGCATTTT.

Comments on this clonotype: One junction end does not reproduce the germline sequence, and a read error may be involved. The V gene is TRBV7-7, the J gene TRBJ2-1; no firm D call. Germline values: CDR1 SSHAT, CDR2 FNYEAQ (reference sequence). The CDR3 covers 14 residues. CDR3 in DNA: TGTGCTAGCAGCTTAGAATTAGGTGCTGATGAGCAGTTCTTC. This sequence encodes CASSLELGADEQFF.

This clonotype was found a few times. The chain links TRBV6-5 to TRBJ2-3; TRBD2 might be the D (6 bases). V shed 0 bases and J shed 3 bases, with 19 bases lying between them. CDR1 MNHEY and CDR2 SVGAGI come from the germline V gene. The CDR3 loop spans 18 amino acids. The CDR3 nucleotides are TGTGCCAGCAGTTACTCCCCCGGGACTGCCACTGGGACAGATACGCAGTATTTT. Translation gives CASSYSPGTATGTDTQYF.

The V gene is TRBV7-8, the J gene TRBJ2-3, with unresolved D. Trimming cost V 0 bases and J 0 bases, with 10 bases left between them. This CDR3 region has 16 residues. CDR1 and CDR2 (germline): SGHVS, FQNEAQ. In DNA form, the CDR3 reads TGTGCCAGCAGCTTAGCGAGGCTGGGTAGCACAGATACGCAGTATTTT. Protein sequence: CASSLARLGSTDTQYF.

The V and J genes are TRBV9 and TRBJ2-1, with D tentatively TRBD1 or TRBD2 (5 bases each). The CDR3 extends over 14 amino acids. V shed 0 bases and J shed 10 bases, with 14 bases lying between them. Germline CDR1 reads SGDLS; CDR2 reads YYNGEE. Here the CDR3 DNA reads TGTGCCAGCAGCGTAGTAGGGTCATGGGGGGAGCAGTTCTTC. Translated: CASSVVGSWGEQFF.